Below are 17 T cell receptor beta chains sequenced from a single sample in a study of blood T cell repertoires in COVID-19. Only in-frame clones appear in the TCRdb table, and some are missing; sequencing was by immunoSEQ multiplex PCR. This sample has around 340,000 clones, with about four fifths found just once. Sequenced material: peripheral blood. All receptors derive from a man between 25 and 39 years old with active or convalescent COVID-19.

The chain employs TRBV24-1 and TRBJ1-4, with TRBD1 as a possible D gene (6 bases). The CDR3 is made up of 14 amino acids. Trimming left V 3 bases short and J 8 bases short, with 12 bases between. The germline CDR1 and CDR2 sequences are KGHDR and SFDVKD. CDR3 residues: CATSDPGQSEKLFF. The CDR3 DNA reads TGTGCCACCAGTGATCCCGGACAGAGCGAAAAACTGTTTTTT.

The V call is TRBV5-4, the J call TRBJ2-1; possible D gene TRBD2, 5 bases. The CDR3 consists of 17 residues. Trimming pared 4 bases from V and 7 bases from J, leaving 24 bases between. Germline V gives CDR1 SGHNT, CDR2 YYREEE (reference sequence). The CDR3 spells CASSPRMGLAGGNEQFF. In DNA, the CDR3 is TGTGCCAGCAGCCCCCGGATGGGTCTAGCCGGAGGAAATGAGCAGTTCTTC.

This clone was counted a few times. V and J are TRBV6-5 and TRBJ1-5; D gene unclear. V was trimmed by 0 bases and J by 0 bases, leaving 3 bases between them. The CDR3 loop spans 14 amino acids. Germline values: CDR1 MNHEY, CDR2 SVGAGI. The CDR3 loop reads CASSYSSSNQPQHF. CDR3 coding DNA: TGTGCCAGCAGTTACTCCAGTAGCAATCAGCCCCAGCATTTT.

The chain joins TRBV2 to TRBJ1-4, with D unclear. Per the germline V gene, CDR1 is SNHLY and CDR2 is FYNNEI. The CDR3 spans 13 residues. With 8 bases removed from V and 4 bases from J, the gap between germline ends came to 11 bases. The CDR3 DNA reads as TGTGCCAGCGGAGGACCGAGTAATGAAAAACTGTTTTTT. As protein: CASGGPSNEKLFF.

This chain joins TRBV10-2 and TRBJ1-1, with D unresolved. Looked up from germline, CDR1 is WSHSY and CDR2 is SAAADI. V dropped 6 bases and J dropped 5 bases, with 13 bases sitting between them. The CDR3 covers 13 residues. This CDR3 reads CASRREGRTEAFF. CDR3 DNA: TGCGCCAGCAGGAGGGAGGGTCGGACTGAAGCTTTCTTT.

J is TRBJ1-1 and V is TRBV24-1, with TRBD1 matching 7 bases. This CDR3 contains 15 residues. The germline gives CDR1 KGHDR, CDR2 SFDVKD. V lost 4 bases, J lost 4 bases, and 8 bases stayed unmatched. The CDR3 loop reads CATSDPTGEGTEAFF. In DNA form, the CDR3 reads TGTGCCACCAGTGACCCCACAGGGGAAGGCACTGAAGCTTTCTTT.

This clone turned up a few times. CDR3 in amino acids: CASSSVDGAPLHF. The DNA of the CDR3 is TGTGCCAGCAGTTCTGTAGACGGGGCACCCCTCCACTTT. The chain employs TRBV6-5 and TRBJ1-6; D remains ambiguous. This CDR3 contains 13 residues. The V end was cut by 4 bases, the J end by 11 bases, with 12 bases between. CDR1 is MNHEY and CDR2 is SVGAGI in the germline V gene.

The CDR3 sequence is CATSSAVPSSYNEQFF. CDR3 coding DNA: TGTGCCACCAGCTCAGCTGTGCCTAGCTCCTACAATGAGCAGTTCTTC. This rearrangement joins TRBV15 to TRBJ2-1, with no clear D. The CDR3 has 16 amino acids. V was cut by 5 bases and J by 0 bases, with 14 bases left in between. The germline V gene encodes CDR1 LNHNV and CDR2 YYDKDF (reference sequence).

This chain's CDR3 is CASSLGQSTNEKLFF. CDR3 sequence (DNA): TGTGCCAGCTCACTAGGACAGTCAACTAATGAAAAACTGTTTTTT. The genes are TRBV18 and TRBJ1-4, with D perhaps TRBD1 (6 bases). Per the germline V gene, CDR1 is KGHSH and CDR2 is LQKENI. The CDR3 extends over 15 amino acids. V was clipped by 4 bases and J by 0 bases, with 9 bases between them.

The genes are TRBV28 and TRBJ2-1; no clear D. CDR3 length: 12 residues. Germline V gene sequence: CDR1 MDHEN, CDR2 SYDVKM. V was pared by 6 bases and J by 3 bases, with 6 bases between. CDR3 sequence reads: CASSYLYNEQFF. The CDR3 DNA follows: TGTGCCAGCAGCTATCTCTACAATGAGCAGTTCTTC.

The chain uses TRBV6-5 and TRBJ1-2, with D perhaps TRBD1 (6 bases). The CDR3 sequence is 15 residues long. V was cut by 1 base and J by 7 bases, with 16 bases left in between. Germline loops: CDR1 MNHEY, CDR2 SVGAGI. The DNA of the CDR3 is TGTGCCAGCAGTTACTTGGCCCGTTACAGGGTTGGCTACACCTTC. Translating it yields CASSYLARYRVGYTF.

The gene calls are TRBV4-2 and TRBJ2-1; weak D call: TRBD1 (7 bases). Germline values: CDR1 LGHNA, CDR2 YNFKEQ. V lost 3 bases and J lost 0, with 15 bases in between. The CDR3 has 17 amino acids. The CDR3 DNA is TGTGCCAGCAGCCACCCTTGGGGGGACAGCTCCTACAATGAGCAGTTCTTC. It translates to CASSHPWGDSSYNEQFF.

V gene TRBV5-1 combines with J gene TRBJ2-1; 7 bases line up with TRBD2. Per the germline V gene, CDR1 is SGHRS and CDR2 is YFSETQ. The V gene end was trimmed by 6 bases and the J gene end by 0 bases; junction bases not matched to a gene: 12. CDR3 size: 17 residues. The CDR3 coding sequence is TGCGCCAGCAAGGACGGGAGGCCCATGAGCTCCTACAATGAGCAGTTCTTC. Translation gives CASKDGRPMSSYNEQFF.

The chain uses TRBV19 and TRBJ2-7; tentative D call: TRBD1 (5 bases). The V gene's germline CDR1 is LNHDA and CDR2 SQIVND (reference sequence). The CDR3 extends over 13 amino acids. V lost 5 bases to trimming and J lost 4 bases, with 12 bases between them. The CDR3 bases are TGTGCCAGTAGTGAAGACAGAGAGTACGAGCAGTACTTC. It encodes CASSEDREYEQYF.

This sequence joins TRBV30 and TRBJ1-6; D not certain. V lost 0 bases and J 0 bases, leaving 18 bases between the germline ends. Germline CDR1 and CDR2: GTSNPN and SVGIG (reference sequence). This CDR3 has 19 amino acids. The CDR3 here is CAWSVLADFRSSYNSPLHF. In nucleotides, the CDR3 is TGTGCCTGGAGTGTACTGGCGGATTTTCGGAGCTCCTATAATTCACCCCTCCACTTT.

Comments on this clone: One end of the junction is discordant with germline, which a read error may explain. This chain joins TRBV4-1 and TRBJ1-1; 12 bases line up with TRBD1. Germline lookup yields CDR1 MGHRA and CDR2 YSYEKL. The CDR3 consists of 14 residues. CDR3 amino acids: CASSRIGTGGRARF. The CDR3 nucleotides read TGCGCCAGCAGCCGAATTGGGACAGGGGGCCGGGCGCGCTTT.

The CDR3 loop is CATSGLTGFTDTQYF. The CDR3, as DNA: TGTGCCACCAGTGGTCTAACAGGGTTCACAGATACGCAGTATTTT. The chain combines TRBV24-1 with TRBJ2-3; a possible D gene is TRBD1 (6 bases). Trimming stripped 5 bases from V and 2 bases from J, with 13 bases between. Germline V gene sequence: CDR1 KGHDR, CDR2 SFDVKD. The CDR3 loop spans 15 amino acids.